A selection of T cell receptor beta chains follows, all from one sample in a study of blood T cell dynamics during melanoma immunotherapy. Assay: immunoSEQ multiplex PCR; the TCRdb copy retains only in-frame clones and omits some. The table lists some 20,000 clones, roughly 85% of them singletons. Sequencing was performed on blood, taken from a patient treated with checkpoint blockade. The source is a human donor with melanoma. Each CDR3 is given with its conserved first and last residue. D genes are given only for firm matches. A clone size is listed for some rows: how often the clone was seen (once, few, many), or a class if it is expanded.

D,size,J,V,DNA,CDR3
.,.,TRBJ1-5,TRBV10-3,TGTGCCATCAGTGAGTCGGGAGGTACTAATCCCCAGCATTTT,CAISESGGTNPQHF
TRBD2,once,TRBJ2-1,TRBV19,TGTGCCAGTAGTCTAGCGGGACTAGCCCCTTACAATGAGCAGTTCTTC,CASSLAGLAPYNEQFF
TRBD2,.,TRBJ2-1,TRBV30,TGTGCCTGGGGTTATAGCGGGAGGGCCTTTTTGCGCCAGAGAGAAATGCAGTTCTTC,CAWGYSGRAFLRQREMQFF
.,.,TRBJ2-3,TRBV19,TGTGCCAGTAGTATCCGGCAGGGAGAGGGGTATACGCAGTATTTT,CASSIRQGEGYTQYF
TRBD1,.,TRBJ1-1,TRBV7-9,TGTGCCAGCAGCTTGGGGACAGGGAGGGCTGAAGCTTTCTTT,CASSLGTGRAEAFF
.,.,TRBJ2-7,TRBV9,TGTGCCAGCAGCGTAGAGGGTGGGTACTACGAGCAGTACTTC,CASSVEGGYYEQYF
TRBD1,once,TRBJ2-2,TRBV4-2,TGTGCCAGCAGCCCTTCAACCTCGGGGACAGGGTACACCGGGGAGCTGTTTTTT,CASSPSTSGTGYTGELFF
TRBD2,.,TRBJ2-7,TRBV27,TGTGCCAGCAGTTTATCGACTAGCGGGAGTCGATCCTACGAGCAGTACTTC,CASSLSTSGSRSYEQYF
.,.,TRBJ2-1,TRBV27,TGTGCCAGCAGTTTACAGACGGGAGCGAATGAGCAGTTCTTC,CASSLQTGANEQFF
.,.,TRBJ2-5,TRBV7-2,TGTGCCAGCAGCTCTGGGACATCGGTCGTGGAGACCCAGTACTTC,CASSSGTSVVETQYF
.,.,TRBJ2-3,TRBV18,TGTGCCAGCTCACCACCGGGCTTTAGCGAGAGGGATGTACCAGATACGCAGTATTTT,CASSPPGFSERDVPDTQYF
TRBD1,.,TRBJ2-5,TRBV6-1,TGTGCCAGCAGTGGTCCGGGACAGGGTTCAGAGACCCAGTACTTC,CASSGPGQGSETQYF
TRBD2,.,TRBJ2-7,TRBV7-2,TGTGCCAGCAGATCCGGGACTAGCGGGATGGAGCAGTACTTC,CASRSGTSGMEQYF
.,.,TRBJ1-3,TRBV7-2,TGTGCCAGCAGCCCTTCGGGGAACACCATATATTTT,CASSPSGNTIYF
.,.,TRBJ1-2,TRBV7-2,TGTGCCAGCAGCTTGTGGACGACGGAGGGCTACACCTTC,CASSLWTTEGYTF
TRBD2,.,TRBJ2-7,TRBV5-4,TGTGCCAGCAGCTTGGGGACTAGCGGGATGGGGCTCTCCTACGAGCAGTACTTC,CASSLGTSGMGLSYEQYF
.,.,TRBJ1-3,TRBV6-5,TGTGCCAGCAGTTACACGGGACTGACTTCTGGAAACACCATATATTTT,CASSYTGLTSGNTIYF
.,.,TRBJ2-2,TRBV11-3,TGTGCCAGCAGCTTAGAGTTGTCCGGGGAGCTGTTTTTT,CASSLELSGELFF
.,.,TRBJ2-7,TRBV19,TGTGCCAGTAGTAGCGTCTCCTCCTACGAGCAGTACTTC,CASSSVSSYEQYF
.,.,TRBJ1-5,TRBV19,TGTGCCATTTCGACCGGGGGGTGGCAGCCCCAGCATTTT,CAISTGGWQPQHF
.,.,TRBJ1-2,TRBV29-1,TGCAGCGTGGACGCCGGGCCCTACTATGGCTACACCTTC,CSVDAGPYYGYTF
TRBD1,once,TRBJ1-3,TRBV6-4,TGTGCCAGCAGTGGCCGGGGACAGGGAACCCTCGAGGACACCATATATTTT,CASSGRGQGTLEDTIYF
.,.,TRBJ1-1,TRBV18,TGTGCCAGCTCGCGCGGTACAGCTGAAGCTTTCTTT,CASSRGTAEAFF
.,.,TRBJ1-1,TRBV6-6,TGTGCCAGCAGTTCGCGGACGCTGGGGAACACTGAAGCTTTCTTT,CASSSRTLGNTEAFF
.,.,TRBJ2-4,TRBV7-5,TGTGTCAGAAGCTTAGTGAGCGGGAGGGTAAACATTCAGTACTTC,CVRSLVSGRVNIQYF
.,.,TRBJ2-1,TRBV27,TGTGCCAGCAGTCCCCCCATGTCTAGCGAGAATGAGCAGTTCTTC,CASSPPMSSENEQFF
TRBD1,once,TRBJ2-1,TRBV5-4,TGTGCCAGCAGTTGGAGACAGGGAAAACAGAATGAGCAGTTCTTC,CASSWRQGKQNEQFF
.,.,TRBJ2-1,TRBV28,TGTGCCAGCAGCCGGGGGCCGTATGAGCAGTTCTTC,CASSRGPYEQFF
TRBD2,.,TRBJ2-3,TRBV7-2,TGTGCCAGCAGCTTACTTAGCGGGTTAGATACGCAGTATTTT,CASSLLSGLDTQYF
TRBD2,few,TRBJ2-7,TRBV28,TGTGCCAGCAGTGGGACTAATACGGGATTCTACGAGCAGTACTTC,CASSGTNTGFYEQYF
.,.,TRBJ2-3,TRBV6-4,TGTGCCAGCAGTGAATCTGGGGAGGCAGATACGCAGTATTTT,CASSESGEADTQYF
.,once,TRBJ1-1,TRBV27,TGTGCCAGCAGTTCGCTACAGAACACTGAAGCTTTCTTT,CASSSLQNTEAFF
.,once,TRBJ2-7,TRBV4-1,TGCGCCAGCAGCCCCCGGTCGGGCTCCTACGAGCAGTACTTC,CASSPRSGSYEQYF
TRBD2,.,TRBJ2-2,TRBV27,TGTGCCAGCAGTTTATCTGGTCCTAGCGGAGGGACCGGGGAGCTGTTTTTT,CASSLSGPSGGTGELFF
TRBD2,.,TRBJ2-3,TRBV28,TGTGCCGCCAGTACCGGGGGGGCCCCCGATACGCAGTATTTT,CAASTGGAPDTQYF
.,.,TRBJ2-1,TRBV5-8,TGTGCCAGCAGCTTCCAGGGTTCCTACAATGAGCAGTTCTTC,CASSFQGSYNEQFF
.,.,TRBJ2-7,TRBV5-1,TGCGCCAGCAGCTCAGGTCTCCTTTCCCCAGCGTTGAGCTCCTACGAGCAGTACTTC,CASSSGLLSPALSSYEQYF
.,few,TRBJ1-6,TRBV30,TGTGCCTGGGGAAGCTCCTATAATTCACCCCTCCACTTT,CAWGSSYNSPLHF
TRBD2,.,TRBJ2-5,TRBV5-5,TGTGCCAGCAGCTCCCAACGCGCGGGGGGGCCTGGGGAGACCCAGTACTTC,CASSSQRAGGPGETQYF
.,.,TRBJ1-2,TRBV6-5,TGTGCCAGCAGTTACTCGATCAGATCTCATGGCTACACCTTC,CASSYSIRSHGYTF
TRBD2,.,TRBJ2-1,TRBV6-5,TGTGCCAGCAGTTACCGGACTAGCGGGAGAGGTGAGCAGTTCTTC,CASSYRTSGRGEQFF
.,.,TRBJ1-2,TRBV28,TGTGCCAGCAGTTTGGTCGGGCAGCGTCTGGACGGCTACACCTTC,CASSLVGQRLDGYTF
.,.,TRBJ1-6,TRBV15,TGTGCCACCAGGCGGGACACGACCTCTGATTCACCCCTCCACTTT,CATRRDTTSDSPLHF
.,.,TRBJ2-1,TRBV18,TGTGCCAGCTCTACCGGGACTCGGAATGAGCAGTTCTTC,CASSTGTRNEQFF
.,once,TRBJ1-5,TRBV6-5,TGTGCCAGCAGTTCCTCCTTGGGTGGGCCCAATCAGCCCCAGCATTTT,CASSSSLGGPNQPQHF
.,.,TRBJ1-4,TRBV5-6,TGTGCCAGCAGCTTGACCGGGGCAACTAATGAAAAACTGTTTTTT,CASSLTGATNEKLFF
.,.,TRBJ1-4,TRBV7-2,TGTGCCAGCAGCTTGGCCGCCACATCCGGGGGGGATGAAAAACTGTTTTTT,CASSLAATSGGDEKLFF
TRBD2,.,TRBJ2-7,TRBV7-6,TGTGCCAGCAGCTTAAATCCCGGGACTAGCGGGTACGAGCAGTACTTC,CASSLNPGTSGYEQYF
.,.,TRBJ2-1,TRBV28,TGTGCCAGCAGTTACTCGACTAGCTACAATGAGCAGTTCTTC,CASSYSTSYNEQFF
TRBD2,.,TRBJ2-2,TRBV7-2,TGTGCCAGCAGCCCTGGACTAGCGGCAACTAACACCGGGGAGCTGTTTTTT,CASSPGLAATNTGELFF
TRBD1,.,TRBJ1-2,TRBV6-6,TGTGCCAGCAGTTACTCTCTAGGGGGCGTGGACTATGGCTACACCTTC,CASSYSLGGVDYGYTF
TRBD2,.,TRBJ2-7,TRBV7-6,TGTGCCAGCAGCTTAGCAGGGACTAGCTCTGCCTACGAGCAGTACTTC,CASSLAGTSSAYEQYF
TRBD2,.,TRBJ2-7,TRBV9,TGTGCCAGCAGCCGTACGCGGGAGAGAACCTACGAGCAGTACTTC,CASSRTRERTYEQYF
.,.,TRBJ1-1,TRBV28,TGTGCCAGCAGTTTATCAGGGGTCTACACTGAAGCTTTCTTT,CASSLSGVYTEAFF
TRBD2,.,TRBJ2-1,TRBV27,TGTGCCAGCAGTACTACTAGCGGGCCTACCTACAATGAGCAGTTCTTC,CASSTTSGPTYNEQFF
.,.,TRBJ1-1,TRBV6-5,TGTGCCAGCAGCTGGACAGCGAACACTGAAGCTTTCTTT,CASSWTANTEAFF
TRBD1,.,TRBJ1-2,TRBV10-3,TGTGCCATCAGTGAGTTAAAAGGGGACAGATATGGCTACACCTTC,CAISELKGDRYGYTF
.,once,TRBJ2-7,TRBV2,TGTGCCAGCACCCTCAAAGGGGCAGGGGGGCTCAGCGAGCAGTACTTC,CASTLKGAGGLSEQYF
TRBD2,.,TRBJ2-7,TRBV19,TGTGCCAGTAATCCTAGCGGGTCATACGAGCAGTACTTC,CASNPSGSYEQYF
TRBD2,.,TRBJ2-3,TRBV19,TGTGCCAGTAGTAGACTAGCGGGAGAGGGGACAGATACGCAGTATTTT,CASSRLAGEGTDTQYF